This TCR beta chain was captured by sequencing in a study of cytomegalovirus exposure and HLA in healthy donors. The study's findings and limits: Several of the most significant clusters appeared, in a later analysis, to be linked to common viral pathogens. Later analysis identified about 17,000 TCR beta sequences associated with HLA alleles, using a false discovery rate threshold of 0.05. Follow-up analysis later connected one missense variant in DCLRE1C with trimming of TCR beta V- and J-genes.

PCR was performed using 60 Vbeta and 13 Jbeta primers. In the original analysis: Roughly 11 million of the about 80 million unique TCR beta chains counted in a later analysis were shared. Repertoires were generated with immunoSEQ multiplex PCR, while TCRdb's copy carries only in-frame clones and drops some. V and J calls and clone size are given by that table; D and trimming were obtained from the DNA. The top ten hold 16% of the sample, which has about 98,000 clones, about three quarters seen once. The trim removed 5 bases at V and 7 bases at J, leaving 11 bases unmatched. This CDR3 has 15 residues. The germline V gene encodes CDR1 SGHRS and CDR2 YFSETQ. About this clone itself: Its antigen is not identified.

The clonotype was recovered from a man aged 55 to 70 in good health and CMV-seropositive. The sample consisted of PBMCs. The chain combines TRBV5-1 with TRBJ1-4; 7 bases map to TRBD1. For the CDR3, the DNA is TGCGCCAGCAGGGGAGAGGGACAGTCGGGTGAAAAACTGTTTTTT. It specifies CASRGEGQSGEKLFF. Full variable domain (missing parts from reference TRBV5-1 and TRBJ1-4): KAGVTQTPRYLIKTRGQQVTLSCSPISGHRSVSWYQQTPGQGLQFLFEYFSETQRNKGNFPGRFSGRQFSNSRSEMNVSTLELGDSALYLCASRGEGQSGEKLFFGSGTQLSVL.